This passage covers 10 T cell receptor beta chains from one sample sequenced in a study of CD8 T cells in ankylosing spondylitis. Points from the study as a whole: Blood from ankylosing spondylitis patients appeared to carry a characteristic roughly 8-variant TCR beta motif.

A single record per CDR3 protein comes from TCRdb applying MiXCR to the 5' RACE reads. The sample lists about 500,000 distinct CDR3 sequences, approximately 5.3% occurring once. Antigens for these TCRs are unknown. Sequences were obtained from blood, either unsorted or a sorted T cell fraction (not recorded which). The source is a male donor with ankylosing spondylitis.

This clonotype occurred many times. The chain carries TRBV4-1 and TRBJ2-7, with 9 bases lining up with TRBD1. There are 16 residues in the CDR3. J lost 6 bases, V lost 2 bases, and 11 bases had no gene match. Germline V gene data show CDR1 as MGHRA and CDR2 as YSYEKL. The CDR3 loop reads CASSQLTGTGRVEQYF. CDR3 nucleotide sequence: TGCGCCAGCAGCCAACTCACCGGGACAGGGCGAGTCGAGCAGTACTTC.

Many counts were recorded for this clonotype. The chain combines TRBV5-1 with TRBJ2-1; D call uncertain. CDR1 and CDR2 from the germline V gene are SGHRS and YFSETQ. Trimming removed 1 base at V and 9 bases at J, with 17 bases between. The CDR3 has 15 residues. CDR3 in amino acids: CASSLSSPHGSEQFF. CDR3 coding DNA: TGCGCCAGCAGCTTGTCATCCCCCCACGGTAGTGAGCAGTTCTTC.

This clonotype has more than one count but fewer than ten. J is TRBJ2-7 and V is TRBV15, with D perhaps given as TRBD1 or TRBD2 (6 bases each). Trimming stripped 0 bases from V and 0 bases from J, with 9 bases between. The CDR3 extends over 15 amino acids. Germline CDR1 is LNHNV and CDR2 is YYDKDF (reference sequence). CDR3 coding DNA: TGTGCCACCAGCAGAGAGGGGGGCACCTCCTACGAGCAGTACTTC. Translation gives CATSREGGTSYEQYF.

This clonotype was seen at least ten times. The J gene is TRBJ1-4, the V gene TRBV12-3 or TRBV12-4; 10 bases map to TRBD1. The CDR3 length is 15 residues. J lost 7 bases, V lost 5 bases, and 7 bases had no gene match. CDR3 sequence reads: CASSPDRGRGEKLFF. DNA of the CDR3: TGTGCCAGCAGTCCAGACAGGGGGCGAGGTGAAAAACTGTTTTTT.

The table lists this clonotype with many counts. The chain combines TRBV12-3 or TRBV12-4 with TRBJ1-1; possibly TRBD1 for D (5 bases). The CDR3 extends over 18 amino acids. The germline V and J ends were trimmed by 1 base and 5 bases, with 23 bases remaining between them. The CDR3 loop reads CASSLGQGILSRLTEAFF. CDR3 coding DNA: TGTGCCAGCAGTTTAGGGCAGGGCATCCTAAGCCGTTTAACTGAAGCTTTCTTT.

The sample holds many counts of this clonotype. The V and J genes are TRBV7-2 and TRBJ1-5, with D tentatively TRBD1 (5 bases). Germline V gene data show CDR1 as SGHTA and CDR2 as FQGNSA. V was pared by 4 bases and J by 4 bases, with 11 bases between. The CDR3 spans 14 residues. The CDR3 here is CASSSRDGNQPQHF. In DNA, the CDR3 is TGTGCCAGCAGCTCCCGGGACGGAAATCAGCCCCAGCATTTT.

This clonotype came up a few times. This chain joins TRBV7-2 and TRBJ2-7, with D perhaps TRBD2 (6 bases). Trimming pared 1 base from V and 3 bases from J, leaving 13 bases between. Germline CDR1 is SGHTA and CDR2 is FQGNSA. The CDR3 spans 15 residues. The CDR3 DNA is TGTGCCAGCAGCTTAGACGGGGGAGCCCTCTACGAGCAGTACTTC. It yields the protein CASSLDGGALYEQYF.

This clonotype came up many times. The chain uses TRBV7-9 and TRBJ1-1, with D unresolved. The CDR3 sequence is 13 residues long. Per the germline V gene, CDR1 is SEHNR and CDR2 is FQNEAQ (reference sequence). V dropped 1 base and J dropped 7 bases, with 10 bases sitting between them. As DNA, the CDR3 is TGTGCCAGCAGCTTAGAGGTAGGCGGTGAAGCTTTCTTT. Its protein is CASSLEVGGEAFF.

This clonotype was counted at least ten times. CDR3 DNA sequence: TGTGCCAGCAGCTTGGTACCCACAGGGGCAGAAGCTTTCTTT. Residues: CASSLVPTGAEAFF. The gene calls are TRBV5-6 and TRBJ1-1; 7 bases align to TRBD1. V lost 0 bases and J lost 8; bases outside the gene matches: 7. This CDR3 comprises 14 residues. In germline, CDR1 is SGHDT, CDR2 YYEEEE. Looking up the rest from reference TRBV5-6 and TRBJ1-1 gives the full variable domain: DAGVTQSPTHLIKTRGQQVTLRCSPKSGHDTVSWYQQALGQGPQFIFQYYEEEERQRGNFPDRFSGHQFPNYSSELNVNALLLGDSALYLCASSLVPTGAEAFFGQGTRLTVV.

This clonotype was counted ten times or more. This chain connects TRBV20-1 to TRBJ1-2; 7 bases agree with TRBD1. The germline V gene has CDR1 DFQATT and CDR2 SNEGSKA (reference sequence). The CDR3 sequence is 13 residues long. V shed 3 bases and J 6 bases; nucleotides not matched to a gene: 7. CDR3 sequence reads: CSASKKGADGYTF. The CDR3 DNA is TGCAGTGCTAGTAAAAAGGGGGCCGATGGCTACACCTTC.